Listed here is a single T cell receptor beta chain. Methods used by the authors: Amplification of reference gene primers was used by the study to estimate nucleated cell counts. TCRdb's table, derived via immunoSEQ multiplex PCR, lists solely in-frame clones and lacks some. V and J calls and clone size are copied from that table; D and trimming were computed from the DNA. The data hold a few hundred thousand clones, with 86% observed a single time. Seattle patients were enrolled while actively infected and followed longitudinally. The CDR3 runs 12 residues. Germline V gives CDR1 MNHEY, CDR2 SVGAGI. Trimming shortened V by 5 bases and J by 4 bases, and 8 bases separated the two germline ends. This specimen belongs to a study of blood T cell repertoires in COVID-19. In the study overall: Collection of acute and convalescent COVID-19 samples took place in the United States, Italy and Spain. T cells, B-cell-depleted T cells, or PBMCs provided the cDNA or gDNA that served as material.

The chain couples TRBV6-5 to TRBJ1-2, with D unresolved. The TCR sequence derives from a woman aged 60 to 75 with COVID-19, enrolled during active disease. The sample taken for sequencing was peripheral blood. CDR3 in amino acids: CASSPYSYGYTF. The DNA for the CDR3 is TGTGCCAGCAGTCCGTACAGCTATGGCTACACCTTC.